The sequence of this T cell receptor (beta chain) was determined in a study of CD8 T cells in ankylosing spondylitis. TCRdb ran MiXCR on the 5' RACE reads and lists one entry per CDR3 protein. The data show 230,000 or so distinct CDR3 sequences, with roughly a quarter seen just once and over 0.55% held by the top ten. To note about this clonotype: Its target is not known.

Study-level results: Ankylosing spondylitis blood appeared to be characterized by a TCR beta motif of several highly homologous variants.

V lost 0 bases, J lost 1 base, and 8 bases lay in between. CDR1 is SGHKS, CDR2 YYEKEE, per germline (reference sequence). The CDR3 spans 15 residues. The chain combines TRBV5-5 with TRBJ2-1; D gene unclear. This receptor was identified in a male donor with ankylosing spondylitis or in good health (not recorded which). Sequencing used blood, either unsorted or a sorted T cell fraction (not recorded which). The CDR3 DNA reads TGTGCCAGCAGCTTGGCTATGGTGTCCTACAATGAGCAGTTCTTC. Translation gives CASSLAMVSYNEQFF. The full variable domain, completed using reference TRBV5-5 and TRBJ2-1, is DAGVTQSPTHLIKTRGQQVTLRCSPISGHKSVSWYQQVLGQGPQFIFQYYEKEERGRGNFPDRFSARQFPNYSSELNVNALLLGDSALYLCASSLAMVSYNEQFFGPGTRLTVL.